This T cell receptor beta chain emerged from a study of cytomegalovirus exposure and HLA in healthy donors. Use of 60 Vbeta and 13 Jbeta primers characterized the PCR. Sequenced by immunoSEQ multiplex PCR; TCRdb stores in-frame clones only, minus some. The sample table includes roughly 120,000 clones. The V gene's germline CDR1 is SGDLS and CDR2 YYNGEE. The length of the CDR3 is 15 residues. Trimming left V 4 bases short and J 5 bases short, with 18 bases between. This TCR derives from a man younger than 35 in good health and CMV-seronegative. The rearrangement uses TRBV9 and TRBJ1-2, with D perhaps TRBD1 (5 bases). What was sequenced was PBMCs. The CDR3 DNA reads TGTGCCAGCAGCCCCCGGGGGAGGGCTGGATATGGCTACACCTTC. This translates into CASSPRGRAGYGYTF.